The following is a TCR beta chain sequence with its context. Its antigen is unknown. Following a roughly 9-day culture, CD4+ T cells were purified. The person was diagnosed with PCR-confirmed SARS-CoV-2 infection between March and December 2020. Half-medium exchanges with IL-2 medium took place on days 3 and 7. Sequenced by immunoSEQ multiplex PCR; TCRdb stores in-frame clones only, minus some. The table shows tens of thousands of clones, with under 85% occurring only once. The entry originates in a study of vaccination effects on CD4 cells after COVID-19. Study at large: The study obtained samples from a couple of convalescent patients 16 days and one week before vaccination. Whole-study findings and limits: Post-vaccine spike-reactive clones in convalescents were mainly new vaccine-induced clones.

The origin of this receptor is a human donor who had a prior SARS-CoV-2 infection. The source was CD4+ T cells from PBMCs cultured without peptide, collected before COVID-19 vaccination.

The CDR3 nucleotides are TGTGCCAGCAGCTGGGGCCCATCGCAGGGGGCTGGAAGGAGCAATCAGCCCCAGCATTTT. Translating it yields CASSWGPSQGAGRSNQPQHF. The V gene is TRBV4-2, the J gene TRBJ1-5; 8 bases fit TRBD1. Per germline, CDR1 LGHNA and CDR2 YNFKEQ. V dropped 5 bases and J dropped 1; count of bases not matched to a gene: 19. The CDR3 contains 20 residues.